This T cell receptor (beta chain) was sequenced during a study of T cell responses to AZD1222 COVID-19 vaccine. J was trimmed by 4 bases and V by 3 bases; bases with no gene match: 6. CDR1 is SNHLY, CDR2 FYNNEI, per germline. CDR3 length: 16 residues. Sequencing was performed with immunoSEQ multiplex PCR; in TCRdb, only in-frame clones are kept and a portion is missing. The repertoire consists of about 150,000 clones, with about 85% occurring once and the leading ten covering less than 3.5%. This receptor was obtained from an adult in good health. Sample: peripheral blood, taken on day 0 of AZD1222 vaccination. V and J are TRBV2 and TRBJ1-3, with 10 bases fitting TRBD1. The DNA for the CDR3 is TGTGCCAGCAGTGACCCGGGACAGGGGTCCGGAAACACCATATATTTT. This gives the protein CASSDPGQGSGNTIYF.